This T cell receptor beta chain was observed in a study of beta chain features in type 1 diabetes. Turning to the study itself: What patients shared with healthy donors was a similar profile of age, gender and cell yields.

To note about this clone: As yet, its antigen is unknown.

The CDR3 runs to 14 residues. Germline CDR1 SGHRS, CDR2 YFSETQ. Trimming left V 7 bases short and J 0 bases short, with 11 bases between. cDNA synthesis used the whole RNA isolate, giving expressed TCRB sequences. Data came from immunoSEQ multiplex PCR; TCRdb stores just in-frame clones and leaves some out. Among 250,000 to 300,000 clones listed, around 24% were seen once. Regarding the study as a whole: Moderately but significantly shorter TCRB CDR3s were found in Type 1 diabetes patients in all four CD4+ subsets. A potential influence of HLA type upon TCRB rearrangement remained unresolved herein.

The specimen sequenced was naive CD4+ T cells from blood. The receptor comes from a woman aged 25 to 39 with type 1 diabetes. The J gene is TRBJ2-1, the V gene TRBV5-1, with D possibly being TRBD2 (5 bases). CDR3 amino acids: CASGLLSSYNEQFF. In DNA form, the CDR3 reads TGCGCCAGCGGACTTCTTAGCTCCTACAATGAGCAGTTCTTC.